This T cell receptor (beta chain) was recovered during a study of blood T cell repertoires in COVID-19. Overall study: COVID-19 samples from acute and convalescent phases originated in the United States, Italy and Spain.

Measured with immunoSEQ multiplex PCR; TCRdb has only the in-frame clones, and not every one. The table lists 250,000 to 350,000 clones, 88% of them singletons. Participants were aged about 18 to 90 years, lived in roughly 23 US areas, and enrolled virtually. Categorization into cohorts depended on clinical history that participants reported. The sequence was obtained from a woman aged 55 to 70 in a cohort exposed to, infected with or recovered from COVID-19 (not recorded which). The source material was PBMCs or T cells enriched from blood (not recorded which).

CDR3 sequence: CASSQTATNNQPQHF. Written as DNA, the CDR3 is TGCGCCAGCAGCCAGACAGCAACCAACAATCAGCCCCAGCATTTT. This sequence joins TRBV4-3 and TRBJ1-5; maybe TRBD1 (5 bases). V was clipped by 3 bases and J by 3 bases, with 12 bases between them. This CDR3 region has 15 residues. Germline loops: CDR1 LGHNA, CDR2 YSLEER.